Each of the 22 T cell receptor beta chains below was sequenced from the same sample in a study of beta chain features in type 1 diabetes. Investigators reverse transcribed all isolated RNA, so they sequenced expressed TCRB transcripts. Method: immunoSEQ multiplex PCR; TCRdb's copy keeps in-frame clones and lacks some. The sample consists of nearly 350,000 clones, 6.5% to 10% of them appearing once. Sequencing was carried out using central memory CD4+ T cells from blood. These receptors all come from a young woman in good health.

The table lists this clone with a few counts. This chain links TRBV18 with TRBJ2-1; D is perhaps TRBD2 (6 bases). Trimming stripped 5 bases from V and 0 bases from J, with 8 bases between. Germline V gene lookup returns CDR1 KGHSH and CDR2 LQKENI. This CDR3 spans 14 amino acids. CDR3 region: CASSTGSSYNEQFF. CDR3 sequence (DNA): TGTGCCAGCTCAACCGGGAGCTCCTACAATGAGCAGTTCTTC.

This clone appeared a few times. The rearrangement uses TRBV6-6 and TRBJ2-1, with D possibly being TRBD2 (7 bases). Trimming pared 6 bases from V and 5 bases from J, leaving 17 bases between. The V gene's germline CDR1 is MNHNY and CDR2 SVGAGI (reference sequence). The CDR3 is 15 amino acids. The CDR3 DNA sequence: TGTGCCAGCAGAGGGGGGGGCAGCGCCCACAATGAGCAGTTCTTC. Its protein product is CASRGGGSAHNEQFF.

This chain joins TRBV7-3 and TRBJ2-5, with 9 bases aligning to TRBD1. Germline loops: CDR1 SGHTA, CDR2 FQGTGA. The V and J ends lost 8 bases and 5 bases, in that order; junction bases with no gene match: 12. The CDR3 runs to 15 residues. CDR3 bases: TGTGCCAGCGCCCAAACAGGGGGCTCTTGGGAGACCCAGTACTTC. Its protein is CASAQTGGSWETQYF.

There are a few counts of this clone. The V and J genes are TRBV10-3 and TRBJ2-1; TRBD2 matches 10 bases. CDR3 size: 14 residues. J lost 6 bases, V lost 10 bases, and 9 bases had no gene match. In germline, CDR1 is ENHRY, CDR2 SYGVKD. The CDR3 DNA is TGTGCCAGCTTTGGGGCTAGCGGGAGCAATGAGCAGTTCTTC. It translates to CASFGASGSNEQFF.

This clone was counted only a few times. CDR3 loop: CASSLTRMDEQYF. The CDR3 DNA is TGTGCCAGCAGCTTAACGAGAATGGACGAGCAGTACTTC. The V call is TRBV7-2, the J call TRBJ2-7, with D uncertain. V lost 2 bases and J lost 5, with 10 bases in between. Germline V gene data show CDR1 as SGHTA and CDR2 as FQGNSA. The CDR3 loop spans 13 amino acids.

The chain uses TRBV12-5 and TRBJ2-1; perhaps TRBD1 as D (5 bases). Germline V lookup: CDR1 LGHNT, CDR2 FRNRAP. Trimming left V 0 bases short and J 6 bases short, with 15 bases between. The length of the CDR3 is 16 residues. This CDR3 is CASGLVNGRVPNEQFF. In DNA, the CDR3 is TGTGCTAGTGGTTTGGTAAACGGCAGGGTGCCCAATGAGCAGTTCTTC.

The gene calls are TRBV7-2 and TRBJ2-1; 10 nucleotides line up with TRBD2. V was clipped by 5 bases and J by 10 bases; unmatched bases: 11. Germline V lookup: CDR1 SGHTA, CDR2 FQGNSA. This CDR3 is built from 15 residues. CDR3 sequence: CASSPASGRHREQFF. The CDR3 coding sequence is TGTGCCAGCAGCCCTGCTAGCGGGAGACATAGAGAGCAGTTCTTC.

In this sample, this clone turned up a few times. The J gene is TRBJ2-7, the V gene TRBV11-2; D gene uncertain. CDR3 length equals 14 residues. From germline, CDR1 is SGHAT and CDR2 FQNNGV. The germline V and J ends were trimmed by 1 base and 3 bases, with 10 bases remaining between them. DNA of the CDR3: TGTGCCAGCAGCTTAGGTGGAGCTAACTACGAGCAGTACTTC. Translating gives CASSLGGANYEQYF. Combining the CDR3 with reference TRBV11-2 and TRBJ2-7 gives the whole variable domain EAGVAQSPRYKIIEKRQSVAFWCNPISGHATLYWYQQILGQGPKLLIQFQNNGVVDDSQLPKDRFSAERLKGVDSTLKIQPAKLEDSAVYLCASSLGGANYEQYFGPGTRLTVT.

This clone has more than one count but fewer than ten. This sequence joins TRBV5-1 and TRBJ2-5; 9 positions match TRBD1. Trimming cost V 2 bases and J 5 bases; bases outside gene matches: 4. Germline CDR1 is SGHRS and CDR2 is YFSETQ. This CDR3 has 14 residues. CDR3 DNA: TGCGCCAGCAGCTTCGGACAGGGGAGTGAGACCCAGTACTTC. It is translated as CASSFGQGSETQYF.

About this clone: Additional DNA sequences in this sample encode the identical CDR3. The rearrangement joins TRBV4-3 to TRBJ2-7; D not certain. Germline values: CDR1 LGHNA, CDR2 YSLEER. This CDR3 is built from 13 residues. Trimming removed 4 bases at V and 1 base at J, with 8 bases between. CDR3 DNA: TGCGCCAGCAGCCCACGTAGGTCCTACGAGCAGTACTTC. As protein: CASSPRRSYEQYF.

This clone turned up a few times. The gene calls are TRBV28 and TRBJ2-5, with a weak D call TRBD1 (5 bases). Trimming cost V 10 bases and J 4 bases, with 16 bases left between them. The V gene's germline CDR1 is MDHEN and CDR2 SYDVKM. The CDR3 is made up of 13 amino acids. The CDR3 reads CATSASTGETQYF. The CDR3 bases are TGTGCCACCTCCGCCTCTACAGGAGAGACCCAGTACTTC.

This chain links TRBV10-3 with TRBJ2-7; 9 bases match TRBD2. V lost 4 bases and J lost 9; bases outside the gene matches: 16. This CDR3 has 16 residues. Germline CDR1 is ENHRY and CDR2 is SYGVKD. The CDR3 DNA follows: TGTGCCATCAGTGGGGATAGCGGGAGCTCTCTGAGCGTGCAGTACTTC. It yields the protein CAISGDSGSSLSVQYF.

CDR3 nucleotides: TGTGCCAGCAGCTTGGGGCCGGGGACAGGAGCTTTCTTT. It is translated as CASSLGPGTGAFF. This chain joins TRBV5-6 and TRBJ1-1; 8 bases map to TRBD1. V was clipped by 0 bases and J by 10 bases; unmatched bases: 5. The CDR3 spans 13 residues. Germline V lookup: CDR1 SGHDT, CDR2 YYEEEE.

This clone turned up a few times. J is TRBJ1-4 and V is TRBV4-2; D unresolved. Germline CDR1 LGHNA, CDR2 YNFKEQ. Trimming pared 3 bases from V and 7 bases from J, leaving 6 bases between. CDR3 length: 12 amino acids. The CDR3: CASSQPAEKLFF. CDR3 sequence (DNA): TGTGCCAGCAGCCAGCCGGCTGAAAAACTGTTTTTT.

As for this clone: Different DNA sequences within this sample yield the same CDR3. CDR3 residues: CASSPGGYGYTF. In DNA, the CDR3 is TGTGCCAGCTCACCAGGAGGATATGGCTACACCTTC. This sequence joins TRBV18 and TRBJ1-2; D gene ambiguous. In germline, CDR1 is KGHSH, CDR2 LQKENI. V was cut by 2 bases and J by 5 bases, with 6 bases left in between. This CDR3 region has 12 residues.

This chain uses TRBV7-9 with TRBJ2-6; possibly TRBD1 for D (6 bases). CDR3 length: 17 amino acids. Germline V CDR1 and CDR2: SEHNR, FQNEAQ (reference sequence). The V end was cut by 3 bases, the J end by 2 bases, with 14 bases between. For the CDR3, the DNA is TGTGCCAGCAGCTTCCACCAGGGGTTGCCTGGGGCCAACGTCCTGACTTTC. Protein product: CASSFHQGLPGANVLTF.

V and J are TRBV4-2 and TRBJ2-5; 10 nucleotides agree with TRBD2. The CDR3 runs 15 residues. Germline lookup yields CDR1 LGHNA and CDR2 YNFKEQ. V trimming: 3 bases; J trimming: 5 bases; junction bases outside the gene matches: 6. The CDR3 DNA reads as TGTGCCAGCAGCCACACCGGGACTAGCGTCGAGACCCAGTACTTC. This encodes CASSHTGTSVETQYF.

The rearrangement uses TRBV5-4 and TRBJ2-7, with 7 positions matching TRBD2. Germline V gene lookup returns CDR1 SGHNT and CDR2 YYREEE (reference sequence). This CDR3 has 17 amino acids. V shed 3 bases and J 1 base; nucleotides not matched to a gene: 13. CDR3 sequence (DNA): TGTGCCAGCAGCTATAAAATGAGGCGGGAGTTATCCTACGAGCAGTACTTC. This codes for CASSYKMRRELSYEQYF.

This clone has at least ten counts. It may be a read error: a sequence one base away is much more abundant. The sample contains more than one DNA sequence encoding this CDR3. CDR3 sequence reads: CASSDYYEQYF. The CDR3 nucleotides are TGTGCCAGCAGTGACTACTACGAGCAGTACTTC. The V call is TRBV7-9, the J call TRBJ2-7, with a possible D match to TRBD2 (5 bases). Trimming took 6 bases from V and 3 from J, leaving 6 bases between them. The CDR3 is 11 amino acids. CDR1 SEHNR and CDR2 FQNEAQ come from the germline V gene (reference sequence).

This clone was counted a few times. This may arise from a read error, as a much more abundant clone is one base away. The chain uses TRBV14 and TRBJ2-5; 7 nucleotides align to TRBD2. CDR1 is SGHDN, CDR2 FVKESK, per germline. With V trimmed by 3 bases and J by 6 bases, 7 bases remained unmatched. The CDR3 is 14 amino acids. This CDR3 is CASSQGSGGQTQYF. The CDR3 nucleotides read TGTGCCAGCAGCCAGGGTTCGGGGGGTCAGACCCAGTACTTC.

This clone was seen a handful of times. The V and J genes are TRBV7-2 and TRBJ1-1; perhaps TRBD1 as D (6 bases). Trimming took 5 bases from V and 2 from J, leaving 15 bases between them. Germline values: CDR1 SGHTA, CDR2 FQGNSA. The CDR3 extends over 15 amino acids. The CDR3 region is CASSLGGSLNTEAFF. The CDR3 DNA sequence: TGTGCCAGCAGCCTAGGGGGTAGTCTTAACACTGAAGCTTTCTTT.

The V gene is TRBV6-6, the J gene TRBJ1-1, with a tentative D call TRBD1 (6 bases). V was cut by 5 bases and J by 4 bases, with 17 bases left in between. This CDR3 has 15 amino acids. CDR1 is MNHNY, CDR2 SVGAGI, per germline (reference sequence). CDR3 protein: CASSRGDRRFTEAFF. In nucleotides, the CDR3 is TGTGCCAGCAGTCGTGGCGACAGGAGGTTCACTGAAGCTTTCTTT.